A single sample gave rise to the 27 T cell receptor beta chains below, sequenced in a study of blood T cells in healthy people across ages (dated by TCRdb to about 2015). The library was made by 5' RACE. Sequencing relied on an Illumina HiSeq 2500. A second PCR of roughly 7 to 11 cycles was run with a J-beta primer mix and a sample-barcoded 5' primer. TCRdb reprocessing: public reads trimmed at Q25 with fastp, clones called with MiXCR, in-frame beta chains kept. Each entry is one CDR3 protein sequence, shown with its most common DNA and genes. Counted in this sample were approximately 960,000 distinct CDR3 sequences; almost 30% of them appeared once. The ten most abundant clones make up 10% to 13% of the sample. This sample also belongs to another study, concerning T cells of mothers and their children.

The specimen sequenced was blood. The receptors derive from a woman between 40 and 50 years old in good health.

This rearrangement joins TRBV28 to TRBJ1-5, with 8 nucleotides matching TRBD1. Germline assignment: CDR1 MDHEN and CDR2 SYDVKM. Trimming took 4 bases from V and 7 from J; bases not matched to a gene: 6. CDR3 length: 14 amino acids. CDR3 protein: CASSSSGGGQPQHF. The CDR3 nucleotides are TGTGCCAGCAGTTCATCAGGGGGCGGCCAGCCCCAGCATTTT.

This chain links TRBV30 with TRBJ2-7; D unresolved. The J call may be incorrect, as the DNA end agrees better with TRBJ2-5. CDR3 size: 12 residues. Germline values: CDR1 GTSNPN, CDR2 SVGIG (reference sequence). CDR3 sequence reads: CAWSASGETQYF. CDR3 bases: TGTGCCTGGAGTGCCTCGGGAGAGACCCAGTACTTC.

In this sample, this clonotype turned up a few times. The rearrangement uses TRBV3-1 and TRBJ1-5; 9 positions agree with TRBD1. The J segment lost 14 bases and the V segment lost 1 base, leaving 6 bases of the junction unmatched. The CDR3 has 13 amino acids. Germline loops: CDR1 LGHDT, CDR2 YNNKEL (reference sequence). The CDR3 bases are TGTGCCAGCAGCCAAGTCCCGGGACAGGGTGAGCATTTT. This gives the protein CASSQVPGQGEHF. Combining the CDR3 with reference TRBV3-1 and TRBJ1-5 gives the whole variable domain DTAVSQTPKYLVTQMGNDKSIKCEQNLGHDTMYWYKQDSKKFLKIMFSYNNKELIINETVPNRFSPKSPDKAHLNLHINSLELGDSAVYFCASSQVPGQGEHFGDGTRLSIL.

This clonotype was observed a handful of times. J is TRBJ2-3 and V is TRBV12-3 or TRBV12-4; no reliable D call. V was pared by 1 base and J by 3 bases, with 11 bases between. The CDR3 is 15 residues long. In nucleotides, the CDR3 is TGTGCCAGCAGTTTAGGGATCTCGAGGACAGATACGCAGTATTTT. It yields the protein CASSLGISRTDTQYF.

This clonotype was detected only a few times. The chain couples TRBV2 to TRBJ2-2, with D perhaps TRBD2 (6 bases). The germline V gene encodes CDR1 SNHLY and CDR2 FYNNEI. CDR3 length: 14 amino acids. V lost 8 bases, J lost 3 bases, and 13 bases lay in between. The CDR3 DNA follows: TGTGCCAGCCGTAGCGGAGGCCACACCGGGGAGCTGTTTTTT. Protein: CASRSGGHTGELFF.

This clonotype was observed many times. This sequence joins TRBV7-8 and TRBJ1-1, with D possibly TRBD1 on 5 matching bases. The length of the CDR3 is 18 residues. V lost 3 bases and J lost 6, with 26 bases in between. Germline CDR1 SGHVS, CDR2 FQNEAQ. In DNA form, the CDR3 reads TGTGCCAGCAGCTTCATGGCGGGTGGTGTAGGGAGGGGCGCTGAAGCTTTCTTT. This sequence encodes CASSFMAGGVGRGAEAFF.

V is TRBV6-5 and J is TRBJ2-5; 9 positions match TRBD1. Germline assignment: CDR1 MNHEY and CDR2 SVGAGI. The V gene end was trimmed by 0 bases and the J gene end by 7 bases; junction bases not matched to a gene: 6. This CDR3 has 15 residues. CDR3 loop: CASSYSTGGGGTQYF. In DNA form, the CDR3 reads TGTGCCAGCAGTTACTCGACAGGGGGAGGGGGGACCCAGTACTTC.

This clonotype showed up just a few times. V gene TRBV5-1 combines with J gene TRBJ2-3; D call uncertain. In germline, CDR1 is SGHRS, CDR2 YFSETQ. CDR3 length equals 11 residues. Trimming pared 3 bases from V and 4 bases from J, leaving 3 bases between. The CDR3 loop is CASSSSDTQYF. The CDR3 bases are TGCGCCAGCAGCTCGTCAGATACGCAGTATTTT.

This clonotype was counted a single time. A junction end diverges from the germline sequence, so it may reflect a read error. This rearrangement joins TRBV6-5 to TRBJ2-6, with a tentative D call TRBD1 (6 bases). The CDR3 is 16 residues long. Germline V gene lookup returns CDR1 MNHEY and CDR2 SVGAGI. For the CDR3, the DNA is TGTGCCAGCGGCGACAGGAAGGGCGCTGGGGCCAACGTCCCGACTTTC. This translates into CASGDRKGAGANVPTF.

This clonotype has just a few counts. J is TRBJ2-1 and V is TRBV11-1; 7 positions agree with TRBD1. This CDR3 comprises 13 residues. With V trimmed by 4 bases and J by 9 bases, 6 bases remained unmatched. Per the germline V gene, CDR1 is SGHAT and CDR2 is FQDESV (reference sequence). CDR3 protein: CASSYGTVGEQFF. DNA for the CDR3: TGTGCCAGCAGCTACGGGACAGTAGGTGAGCAGTTCTTC.

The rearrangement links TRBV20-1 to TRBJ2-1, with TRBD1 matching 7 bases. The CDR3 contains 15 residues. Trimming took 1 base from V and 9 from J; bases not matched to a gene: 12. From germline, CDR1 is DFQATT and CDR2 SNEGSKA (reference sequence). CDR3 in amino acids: CSARALGQADGEQFF. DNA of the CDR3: TGCAGTGCTAGAGCCTTAGGACAGGCCGATGGTGAGCAGTTCTTC.

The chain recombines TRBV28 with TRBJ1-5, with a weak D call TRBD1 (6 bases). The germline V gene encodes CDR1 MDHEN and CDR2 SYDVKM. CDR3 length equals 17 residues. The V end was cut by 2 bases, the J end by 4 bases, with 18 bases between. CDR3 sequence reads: CASSLTDQGILNQPQHF. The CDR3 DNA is TGTGCCAGCAGTTTAACCGACCAGGGGATTTTAAATCAGCCCCAGCATTTT.

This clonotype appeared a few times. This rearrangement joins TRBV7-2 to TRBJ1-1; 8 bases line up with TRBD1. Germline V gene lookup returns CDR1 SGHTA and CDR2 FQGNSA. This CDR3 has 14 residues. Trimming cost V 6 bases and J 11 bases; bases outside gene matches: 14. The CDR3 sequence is CASRQAAGGSTAFF. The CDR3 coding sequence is TGTGCCAGCAGGCAGGCGGCAGGGGGCAGTACGGCTTTCTTT.

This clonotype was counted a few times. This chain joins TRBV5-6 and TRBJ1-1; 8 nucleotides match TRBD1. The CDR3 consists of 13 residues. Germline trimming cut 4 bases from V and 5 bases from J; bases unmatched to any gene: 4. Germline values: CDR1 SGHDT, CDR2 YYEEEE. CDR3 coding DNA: TGTGCCAGCAGCCACGACAGGGGAACTGAAGCTTTCTTT. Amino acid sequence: CASSHDRGTEAFF.

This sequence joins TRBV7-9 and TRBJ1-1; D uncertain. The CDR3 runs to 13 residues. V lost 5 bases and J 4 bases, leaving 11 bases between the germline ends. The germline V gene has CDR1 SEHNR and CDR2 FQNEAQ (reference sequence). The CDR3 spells CASSPGESTEAFF. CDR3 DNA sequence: TGTGCCAGCAGCCCAGGCGAGAGCACTGAAGCTTTCTTT.

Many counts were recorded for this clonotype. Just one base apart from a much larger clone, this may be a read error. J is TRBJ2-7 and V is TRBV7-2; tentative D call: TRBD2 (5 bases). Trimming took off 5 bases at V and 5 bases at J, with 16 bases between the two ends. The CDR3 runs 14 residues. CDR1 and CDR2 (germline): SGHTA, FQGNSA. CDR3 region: CASSRGSSMDEQYF. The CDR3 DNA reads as TGTGCCAGCAGCCGCGGGTCCTCAATGGACGAGCAGTACTTC.

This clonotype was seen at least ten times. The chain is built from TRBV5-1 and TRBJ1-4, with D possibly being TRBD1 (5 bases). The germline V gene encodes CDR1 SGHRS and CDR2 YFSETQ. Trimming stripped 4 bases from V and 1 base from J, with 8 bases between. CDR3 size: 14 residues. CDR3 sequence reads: CASSRDGTNEKLFF. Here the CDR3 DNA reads TGCGCCAGCAGCAGGGACGGAACTAATGAAAAACTGTTTTTT.

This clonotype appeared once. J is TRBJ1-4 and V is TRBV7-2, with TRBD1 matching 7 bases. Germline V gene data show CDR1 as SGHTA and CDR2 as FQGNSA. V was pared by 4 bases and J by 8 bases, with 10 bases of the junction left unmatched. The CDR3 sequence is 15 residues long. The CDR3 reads CASSYRGSLGEKLFF. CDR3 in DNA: TGTGCCAGCAGCTACAGGGGATCCCTGGGAGAAAAACTGTTTTTT.

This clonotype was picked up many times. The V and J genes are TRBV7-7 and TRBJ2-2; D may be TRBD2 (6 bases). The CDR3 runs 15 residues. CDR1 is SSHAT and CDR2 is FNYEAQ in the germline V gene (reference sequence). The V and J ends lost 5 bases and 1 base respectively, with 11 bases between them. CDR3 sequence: CASSPGTVNTGELFF. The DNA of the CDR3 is TGTGCCAGCAGCCCAGGGACTGTGAACACCGGGGAGCTGTTTTTT.

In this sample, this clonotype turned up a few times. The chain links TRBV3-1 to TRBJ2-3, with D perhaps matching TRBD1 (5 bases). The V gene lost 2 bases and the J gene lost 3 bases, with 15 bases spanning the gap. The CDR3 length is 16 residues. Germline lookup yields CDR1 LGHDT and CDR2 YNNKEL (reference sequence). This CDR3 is CASSQFQGVGTDTQYF. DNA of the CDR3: TGTGCCAGCAGCCAATTTCAGGGCGTGGGGACAGATACGCAGTATTTT.

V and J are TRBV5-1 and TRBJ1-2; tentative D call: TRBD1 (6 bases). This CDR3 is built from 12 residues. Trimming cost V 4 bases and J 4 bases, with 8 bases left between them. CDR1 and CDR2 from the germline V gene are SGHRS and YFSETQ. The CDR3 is CASSEDSYGYTF. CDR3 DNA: TGCGCCAGCAGCGAGGACAGCTATGGCTACACCTTC.

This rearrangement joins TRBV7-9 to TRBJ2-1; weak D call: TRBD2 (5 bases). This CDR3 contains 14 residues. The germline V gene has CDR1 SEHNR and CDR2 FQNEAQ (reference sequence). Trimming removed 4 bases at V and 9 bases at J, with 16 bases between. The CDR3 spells CASSSPGGLGEQFF. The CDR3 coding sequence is TGTGCCAGCAGCTCCCCAGGCGGGCTGGGTGAGCAGTTCTTC.

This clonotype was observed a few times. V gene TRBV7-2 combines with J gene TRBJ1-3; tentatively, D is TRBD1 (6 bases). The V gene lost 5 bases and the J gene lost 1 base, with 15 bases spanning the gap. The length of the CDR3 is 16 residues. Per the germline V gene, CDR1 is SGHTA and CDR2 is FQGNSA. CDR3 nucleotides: TGTGCCAGCAGCAAGACCCAGGGGCTGTCTGGAAACACCATATATTTT. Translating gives CASSKTQGLSGNTIYF.

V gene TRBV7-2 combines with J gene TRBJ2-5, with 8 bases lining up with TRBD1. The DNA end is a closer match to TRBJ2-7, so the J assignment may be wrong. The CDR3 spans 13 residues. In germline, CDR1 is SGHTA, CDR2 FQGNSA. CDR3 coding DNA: TGTGCCAGCAGCGCCCAGACAGGGGACGAGCAGTACTTC. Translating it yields CASSAQTGDEQYF.

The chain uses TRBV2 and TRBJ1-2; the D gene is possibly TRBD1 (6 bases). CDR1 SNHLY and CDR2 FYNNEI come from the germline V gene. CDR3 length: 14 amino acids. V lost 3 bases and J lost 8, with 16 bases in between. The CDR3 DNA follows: TGTGCCAGCAGTGATCCTGAGGGGGTACAGGGCTACACCTTC. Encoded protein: CASSDPEGVQGYTF.

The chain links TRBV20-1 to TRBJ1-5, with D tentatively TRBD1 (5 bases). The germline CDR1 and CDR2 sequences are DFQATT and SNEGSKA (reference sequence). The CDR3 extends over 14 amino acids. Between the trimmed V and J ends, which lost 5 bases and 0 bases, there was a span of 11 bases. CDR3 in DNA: TGCAGTGCTCCCGGGGGGTCTAGCAATCAGCCCCAGCATTTT. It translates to CSAPGGSSNQPQHF.

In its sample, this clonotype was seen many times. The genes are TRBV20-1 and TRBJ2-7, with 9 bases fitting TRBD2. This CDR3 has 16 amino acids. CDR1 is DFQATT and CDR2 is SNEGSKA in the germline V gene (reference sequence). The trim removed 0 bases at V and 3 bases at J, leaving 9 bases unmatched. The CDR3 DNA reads TGCAGTGCTAGAGACCTAGCGGGGCCCTCCCTCTACGAGCAGTACTTC. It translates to CSARDLAGPSLYEQYF.